This T cell receptor beta chain was sequenced for a study of early T cells in non-severe SARS-CoV-2 infection. In the study overall: The input, bulk RNA from unsorted whole blood, was sequenced, and chains were unpaired.

Individual cDNA molecules were tagged with unique molecular identifiers. TCRdb re-called the 5' RACE reads through MiXCR, storing one row per CDR3 protein. Of 60,000 or so distinct CDR3 sequences listed, roughly 12% are singletons. The V gene's germline CDR1 is LNHDA and CDR2 SQIVND (reference sequence). V lost 9 bases and J 6 bases, leaving 11 bases between the germline ends. This CDR3 region has 12 residues. This clonotype was counted ten times or more. The clonotype was recovered from an adult who was a healthcare worker with PCR-confirmed SARS-CoV-2 infection or an uninfected control (not recorded which). The V and J genes are TRBV19 and TRBJ2-2; possibly TRBD1 or TRBD2 for D (5 bases each). The sequenced sample consisted of whole blood. CDR3 region: CASGVGAGELFF. The CDR3 DNA follows: TGTGCCAGCGGGGTAGGGGCCGGGGAGCTGTTTTTT.